This T cell receptor (beta chain) originates from a study of T-cell reconstitution after alpha-beta-depleted transplantation in children. Points from the study as a whole: The main origin of T-cell counts and diversity one year after transplant was newly produced T cells. About two months after transplant, alpha-beta T cells reportedly came from several hundred expanded graft clones. The high TCRbeta diversity at day 60 in some patients came from surviving recipient T cells and thymic progenitors.

Concerning this clonotype: Its antigen is still unknown.

Unmatched junction bases numbered 24, after V lost 11 bases and J lost 2 bases. The CDR3 is made up of 19 amino acids. The germline V gene has CDR1 LGHDT and CDR2 YNNKEL (reference sequence). A TCRbeta library incorporating unique molecular identifiers was prepared. TCRdb fed the PCR reads into MiXCR, producing one record per CDR3 protein. The sample yields 400,000 to 550,000 distinct CDR3 sequences, more than 9% seen once. The V gene is TRBV3-1, the J gene TRBJ2-3; 8 bases fit TRBD2. The sample here was PBMCs, taken before TCRalphabeta/CD19-depleted stem cell transplant. This TCR was sampled from a child aged 2 to 15 with inherited bone marrow failure, due to receive a stem cell transplant. CDR3 bases: TGTGCCTTCAGTTTCTCAGGTAGCGGGACGCATGCTGACACAGATACGCAGTATTTT. It yields the protein CAFSFSGSGTHADTDTQYF.